This T cell receptor beta chain was obtained from a study of T cell responses to AZD1222 COVID-19 vaccine. Across the study: Pooled together were second doses at about 4 or about 12 weeks.

Study-wide points: CD4 TCRs covered the whole spike, strongest at regions 160-218 and 743-854. Two AZD1222 administrations were followed by greater Spike-specific TCR breadth and depth. Repertoires were sampled only after the peak T cell response.

V was clipped by 4 bases and J by 8 bases, with 11 bases between them. Germline-derived CDR1 and CDR2 are LGHNA and YSLEER. The CDR3 has 13 residues. A note on this clone: The antigen is undetermined.

Produced via immunoSEQ multiplex PCR; TCRdb's table is partial and in-frame only. The sample lists around 180,000 clones; 90% were seen once. This clonotype was sampled from an adult in good health. The chain links TRBV4-3 to TRBJ1-4; D gene uncertain. The sample in question was peripheral blood, obtained on day 0 of AZD1222 vaccination. Here the CDR3 reads CASSPVPGEKLFF. DNA of the CDR3: TGCGCCAGCAGCCCGGTCCCGGGGGAAAAACTGTTTTTT.